These T cell receptor beta chains were read from a single sample in a study of T cells in Graves' hyperthyroidism and ophthalmopathy. A single record per CDR3 protein comes from TCRdb applying MiXCR to the multiplex PCR reads. The sample lists some 300,000 distinct CDR3 sequences, roughly 18% seen once, with 39% in the top ten. Sequences were obtained from blood. These receptor sequences come from a man aged 50 to 59 with Graves' ophthalmopathy. Each CDR3 is given with its conserved first and last residue. D genes are given only for firm matches. A row's size may be missing; if present it is once, few, many or a size class.

d_call clone_size j_call v_call cdr3_nt cdr3_aa
. many TRBJ2-1 TRBV11-2 TGTGCCAGCAGCTTCGATCGCGAGCAGTTCTTC CASSFDREQFF
. many TRBJ2-7 TRBV2 TGTGCCAGCCAACAGCGATTAGGTTTTACCTACGAGCAGTACTTC CASQQRLGFTYEQYF
. . TRBJ2-1 TRBV9 TGTGCCAGCAGCCTACCCGTAGGGACCTCGATTACCTACAATGAGCAGTTCTTC CASSLPVGTSITYNEQFF
TRBD2 few TRBJ2-1 TRBV24-1 TGTGCCACCAGTGATCCGCGACTAGCGGGTTCCCGCTTTGAGCAGTTCTTC CATSDPRLAGSRFEQFF
TRBD2 many TRBJ2-7 TRBV6-6 TGTGCCAGCAGTTACTCGCGGGGGAATTGGGCCTACGAGCAGTACTTC CASSYSRGNWAYEQYF
. . TRBJ1-2 TRBV20-1 TGCAGTGCTAGGCACAGTGTCTATGGCTACACCTTC CSARHSVYGYTF
. . TRBJ2-5 TRBV5-6 TGTGCCAGCAGCTTAAACGACGAGGGGGAGACCCAGTACTTC CASSLNDEGETQYF
. . TRBJ1-2 TRBV5-1 TGCGCCAGCAGCTTGGACAGGCTCTATGGCTACACCTTC CASSLDRLYGYTF
TRBD2 many TRBJ2-5 TRBV28 TGTGCCAGCAGTTGGCCGGGACTAGCGGGAGAGACCCAGTACTTC CASSWPGLAGETQYF
TRBD2 . TRBJ2-1 TRBV20-1 TGCAGTGCTAGGCCAGCCGGACTAGCGGGAGGAAGTGGGTATGAGCAGTTCTTC CSARPAGLAGGSGYEQFF
. many TRBJ2-7 TRBV20-1 TGCAGTGCTAGAGGGGCCCGCTTGGGGGACGAGCAGTACTTC CSARGARLGDEQYF
. . TRBJ1-1 TRBV30 TGTGCCGGGGTCTCGGGGGGGCCCGCCACTGAAGCTTTCTTT CAGVSGGPATEAFF
. . TRBJ2-1 TRBV29-1 TGCAGCGTTGGGCAGGCCGCCTACAATGAGCAGTTCTTC CSVGQAAYNEQFF
. few TRBJ2-7 TRBV28 TGTGCCAGCAGTTTAGGTCCAGCAGGCTACGAGCAGTACTTC CASSLGPAGYEQYF
TRBD2 few TRBJ2-1 TRBV5-1 TGCGCCAGCAGCTCCGGGACTACCCTTTTCAATGAGCAGTTCTTC CASSSGTTLFNEQFF
. . TRBJ1-4 TRBV15 TGTGCCACCAGCAGAGTAGTAAGGGAAAAACTGTTTTTT CATSRVVREKLFF
. many TRBJ2-3 TRBV3-1 TGTGCCAGCAGCCCGCCCGGACAGGATACGCAGTATTTT CASSPPGQDTQYF
TRBD1 few TRBJ2-4 TRBV19 TGTGCCAGTAGGTCCGGGACAGGGGGAAGAACCAAAAACATTCAGTACTTC CASRSGTGGRTKNIQYF
. few TRBJ2-2 TRBV6-1 TGTGCCAGCAGGGAACCGGGACCCCTGGCGCTGTTTTTT CASREPGPLALFF
. . TRBJ2-3 TRBV19 TGTGCCAGTAGTATCTTTGTAGCGGACACAGATACGCAGTATTTT CASSIFVADTDTQYF
. . TRBJ1-5 TRBV5-1 TGCGCCAGCAGCACTCCCGGGCCCCCTCTTTGTCAGCCCCAGCATTTT CASSTPGPPLCQPQHF
. many TRBJ2-1 TRBV20-1 TGTGGCATATCCTACAATGAGCAGTTCTTC CGISYNEQFF